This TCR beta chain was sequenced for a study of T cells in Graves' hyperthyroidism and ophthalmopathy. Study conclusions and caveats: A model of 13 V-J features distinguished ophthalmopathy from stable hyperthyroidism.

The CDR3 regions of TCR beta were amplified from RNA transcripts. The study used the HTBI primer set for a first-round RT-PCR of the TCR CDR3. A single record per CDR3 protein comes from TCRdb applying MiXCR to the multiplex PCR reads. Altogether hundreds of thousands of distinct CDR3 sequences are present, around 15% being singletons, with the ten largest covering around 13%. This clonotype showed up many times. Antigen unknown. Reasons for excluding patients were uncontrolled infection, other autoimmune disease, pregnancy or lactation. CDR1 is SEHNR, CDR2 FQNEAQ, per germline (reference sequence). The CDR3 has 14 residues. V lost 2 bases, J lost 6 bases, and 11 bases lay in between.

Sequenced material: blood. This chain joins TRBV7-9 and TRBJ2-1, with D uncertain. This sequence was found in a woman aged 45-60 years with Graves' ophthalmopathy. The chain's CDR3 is CASSLTEQVNEQFF. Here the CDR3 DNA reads TGTGCCAGCAGCTTAACCGAGCAGGTCAATGAGCAGTTCTTC.